A single sample is the source of the 20 T cell receptor beta chains below, sequenced in a study of beta chain features in type 1 diabetes. Study results and caveats: Type 1 diabetes patients had moderately but significantly shorter TCRB CDR3s in all four CD4+ subsets.

Isolated RNA was reverse transcribed in full, so expressed TCRB transcripts were sequenced. Using immunoSEQ multiplex PCR, the repertoire was profiled, and TCRdb retains in-frame clones only, with some absent. The sample holds about 68,000 clones, about 48% seen once. No antigens are known for them. The sequenced material came from central memory CD4+ T cells from blood. Receptors originate from a man aged 25 to 45 with type 1 diabetes.

The CDR3 loop is CASSGQGSNEQFF. CDR3 DNA sequence: TGTGCCAGTAGTGGACAGGGTAGCAATGAGCAGTTCTTC. The gene calls are TRBV19 and TRBJ2-1; the match to TRBD1 covers 8 bases. Germline assignment: CDR1 LNHDA and CDR2 SQIVND (reference sequence). V was clipped by 5 bases and J by 6 bases; unmatched bases: 3. The CDR3 has 13 residues.

This clone was observed a few times. The chain is built from TRBV19 and TRBJ1-5; 8 positions agree with TRBD1. J was trimmed by 6 bases and V by 7 bases; bases with no gene match: 11. The CDR3 covers 15 residues. CDR1 is LNHDA and CDR2 is SQIVND in the germline V gene (reference sequence). DNA of the CDR3: TGTGCCAGTACCCCAGGACAGGGAGGTTTTCAGCCCCAGCATTTT. It encodes CASTPGQGGFQPQHF.

This clone has just a few counts. The chain is built from TRBV10-3 and TRBJ2-1; 10 bases fit TRBD2. Germline CDR1 reads ENHRY; CDR2 reads SYGVKD. Germline trimming cut 3 bases from V and 4 bases from J; bases unmatched to any gene: 6. The CDR3 is 16 amino acids. CDR3 DNA: TGTGCCATCAGTGAAGGAACTAGCGGGGCTTACAATGAGCAGTTCTTC. This codes for CAISEGTSGAYNEQFF.

The J gene is TRBJ1-1, the V gene TRBV1; the table's D call TRBD1 went unverified against the DNA. TRBV1 is reported as a pseudogene. The CDR3 has 16 amino acids. CDR3 loop: CTSSRRRDRENTEAFF. Here the CDR3 DNA reads TGCACCAGCAGCCGTCGCCGGGACAGGGAGAACACTGAAGCTTTCTTT.

This clone was detected a few times. V is TRBV5-1 and J is TRBJ2-7; 9 nucleotides align to TRBD1. CDR3 size: 14 residues. Unmatched junction bases numbered 6, after V lost 5 bases and J lost 3 bases. Germline CDR1 is SGHRS and CDR2 is YFSETQ. The CDR3 loop reads CASSSGTGNYEQYF. The CDR3, as DNA: TGCGCCAGCAGTTCCGGGACAGGGAACTACGAGCAGTACTTC.

This clone was picked up a small number of times. The J gene is TRBJ2-2, the V gene TRBV7-9; 10 bases are shared with TRBD1. V trimming: 5 bases; J trimming: 5 bases; junction bases outside the gene matches: 5. The CDR3 runs 15 residues. Germline lookup yields CDR1 SEHNR and CDR2 FQNEAQ (reference sequence). The CDR3, as DNA: TGTGCCAGCAGCCTCCGGGACAGGGGTACCGGGGAGCTGTTTTTT. This codes for CASSLRDRGTGELFF. The whole variable domain, filled in from reference TRBV7-9 and TRBJ2-2, reads DTGVSQNPRHKITKRGQNVTFRCDPISEHNRLYWYRQTLGQGPEFLTYFQNEAQLEKSRLLSDRFSAERPKGSFSTLEIQRTEQGDSAMYLCASSLRDRGTGELFFGEGSRLTVL.

V gene TRBV5-1 combines with J gene TRBJ2-3, with 7 bases identical to TRBD2. Germline V CDR1 and CDR2: SGHRS, YFSETQ. V was pared by 3 bases and J by 4 bases, with 11 bases of the junction left unmatched. This CDR3 is built from 16 residues. CDR3 sequence: CASSSIYGGGADTQYF. The CDR3, as DNA: TGCGCCAGCAGCTCTATTTATGGCGGGGGTGCAGATACGCAGTATTTT.

In its sample, this clone was seen a few times. Other DNA sequences in this specimen translate into the identical CDR3. This rearrangement joins TRBV5-4 to TRBJ2-2; TRBD1 is a possible D gene (5 bases). Germline values: CDR1 SGHNT, CDR2 YYREEE (reference sequence). The CDR3 has 16 residues. The V gene lost 0 bases and the J gene lost 0 bases, with 9 bases spanning the gap. In nucleotides, the CDR3 is TGTGCCAGCAGCTTGGGACAGCGCTCGAACACCGGGGAGCTGTTTTTT. It yields the protein CASSLGQRSNTGELFF.

The V gene is TRBV5-1, the J gene TRBJ2-7, with 8 bases that match TRBD1. This CDR3 is built from 13 residues. J gave up 6 bases and V 2 bases, and 4 bases lay outside the gene matches. Germline lookup yields CDR1 SGHRS and CDR2 YFSETQ. As DNA, the CDR3 is TGCGCCAGCAGCTTCGAACAGGGGGTCGAGCAGTACTTC. It encodes CASSFEQGVEQYF.

This clone came up a few times. The rearrangement uses TRBV7-2 and TRBJ2-1, with TRBD1 as a possible D gene (5 bases). The CDR3 contains 13 residues. From germline, CDR1 is SGHTA and CDR2 FQGNSA. V was cut by 7 bases and J by 9 bases, with 16 bases left in between. CDR3 bases: TGTGCCAGCAACTTTAGGGGTGAAGGTGAGCAGTTCTTC. Amino acids: CASNFRGEGEQFF.

The chain employs TRBV5-1 and TRBJ2-1; 8 nucleotides agree with TRBD2. Germline CDR1 SGHRS, CDR2 YFSETQ. J lost 5 bases, V lost 3 bases, and 10 bases had no gene match. This CDR3 has 16 residues. The CDR3 sequence: CASSSFSGVINNEQFF. The CDR3 DNA reads as TGCGCCAGCAGCTCGTTTAGCGGGGTTATTAACAATGAGCAGTTCTTC.

The chain couples TRBV5-1 to TRBJ2-7; possibly TRBD1 for D (5 bases). Trimming cost V 5 bases and J 3 bases, with 9 bases left between them. Germline-derived CDR1 and CDR2 are SGHRS and YFSETQ. The CDR3 is made up of 12 amino acids. The DNA for the CDR3 is TGCGCCAGCAGTGACAGTTTCTACGAGCAGTACTTC. This sequence encodes CASSDSFYEQYF.

The rearrangement links TRBV2 to TRBJ1-1, with TRBD1 matching over 8 bases. The ends lost 4 bases at V and 3 bases at J; junction bases unmatched: 4. The CDR3 is made up of 14 amino acids. Germline CDR1 is SNHLY and CDR2 is FYNNEI. The CDR3 nucleotides are TGTGCCAGCAGTGGACAGGGGAGCGACACTGAAGCTTTCTTT. It codes for CASSGQGSDTEAFF.

The chain recombines TRBV18 with TRBJ1-1, with D possibly TRBD1 on 6 matching bases. The CDR3 consists of 12 residues. Germline V CDR1 and CDR2: KGHSH, LQKENI. The germline V and J ends were trimmed by 4 bases and 7 bases, with 10 bases remaining between them. The CDR3 region is CASSQSRGEAFF. CDR3 nucleotides: TGTGCCAGCTCACAAAGCAGGGGTGAAGCTTTCTTT. The entire variable domain, with the rest obtained from reference TRBV18 and TRBJ1-1, is as follows: NAGVMQNPRHLVRRRGQEARLRCSPMKGHSHVYWYRQLPEEGLKFMVYLQKENIIDESGMPKERFSAEFPKEGPSILRIQQVVRGDSAAYFCASSQSRGEAFFGQGTRLTVV.

This chain links TRBV2 with TRBJ1-2; D might be TRBD1 (6 bases). The CDR3 consists of 11 residues. V lost 5 bases to trimming and J lost 14 bases, with 15 bases between them. In germline, CDR1 is SNHLY, CDR2 FYNNEI. The CDR3 here is CASSFGQKWTF. In nucleotides, the CDR3 is TGTGCCAGCAGTTTCGGACAGAAATGGACCTTC.

The chain uses TRBV19 and TRBJ1-2, with unresolved D. Germline assignment: CDR1 LNHDA and CDR2 SQIVND (reference sequence). The ends were cut back, 5 bases at V and 8 bases at J, with 18 bases in the middle. The CDR3 has 14 residues. The CDR3 DNA reads TGTGCCAGTAGTCAACACCGGGATCAGTGGGGCTACACCTTC. This gives the protein CASSQHRDQWGYTF.

The V and J genes are TRBV28 and TRBJ2-7; 7 bases match TRBD2. This CDR3 is 13 amino acids long. The V and J ends lost 7 bases and 0 bases, in that order; junction bases with no gene match: 3. Looked up from germline, CDR1 is MDHEN and CDR2 is SYDVKM. CDR3 nucleotide sequence: TGTGCCAGCAACCCGGGGGGCTCCTACGAGCAGTACTTC. It encodes CASNPGGSYEQYF.

The V gene is TRBV29-1, the J gene TRBJ2-1; a possible D gene is TRBD2 (6 bases). CDR3 length: 13 amino acids. Germline values: CDR1 SQVTM, CDR2 ANQGSEA. Trimming left V 3 bases short and J 10 bases short, with 16 bases between. The DNA for the CDR3 is TGCAGCGTTGACCGCCAGGGAGGTTGGGAGCAGTTCTTC. It translates to CSVDRQGGWEQFF.

This clone has only one observation. The chain carries TRBV11-3 and TRBJ2-4, with TRBD2 matching over 8 bases. Trimming removed 1 base from V and 0 bases from J; junction bases left unmatched: 11. Looked up from germline, CDR1 is SGHNT and CDR2 is YENEEA. The CDR3 covers 19 residues. In DNA form, the CDR3 reads TGTGCCAGCAGCTTAGCCGCCAGCGGGGGTGCCCTAGCCAAAAACATTCAGTACTTC. Translation gives CASSLAASGGALAKNIQYF.

The rearrangement joins TRBV2 to TRBJ1-4; tentatively, D is TRBD1 (5 bases). CDR3 length equals 13 residues. V lost 2 bases, J lost 12 bases, and 13 bases lay in between. From germline, CDR1 is SNHLY and CDR2 FYNNEI. The CDR3 loop is CASSERRGGELFF. The CDR3 coding sequence is TGTGCCAGCAGTGAAAGGCGGGGCGGTGAACTGTTTTTT. The full variable domain, with the rest looked up from reference TRBV2 and TRBJ1-4, is EPEVTQTPSHQVTQMGQEVILRCVPISNHLYFYWYRQILGQKVEFLVSFYNNEISEKSEIFDDQFSVERPDGSNFTLKIRSTKLEDSAMYFCASSERRGGELFFGSGTQLSVL.